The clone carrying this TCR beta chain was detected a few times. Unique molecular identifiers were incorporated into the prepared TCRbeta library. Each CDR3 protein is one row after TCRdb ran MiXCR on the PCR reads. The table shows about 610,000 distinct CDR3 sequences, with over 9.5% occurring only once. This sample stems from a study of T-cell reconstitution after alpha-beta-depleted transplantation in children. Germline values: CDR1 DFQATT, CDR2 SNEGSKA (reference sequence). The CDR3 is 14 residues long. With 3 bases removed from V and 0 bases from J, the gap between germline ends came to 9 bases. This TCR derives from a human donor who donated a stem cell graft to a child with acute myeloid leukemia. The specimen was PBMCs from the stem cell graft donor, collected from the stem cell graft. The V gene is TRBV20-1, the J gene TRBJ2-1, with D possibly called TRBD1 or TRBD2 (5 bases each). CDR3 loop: CSASHGASYNEQFF. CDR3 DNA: TGCAGTGCTAGCCACGGGGCCTCCTACAATGAGCAGTTCTTC.